This TCR beta chain was recovered during a study of OX40 agonist ivuxolimab in advanced cancers. Study background: Patients were given ivuxolimab, an antibody that agonizes OX40 (CD134).

The germline V gene has CDR1 SGHRS and CDR2 YFSETQ. The V gene lost 2 bases and the J gene lost 2 bases, with 5 bases spanning the gap. This CDR3 comprises 14 residues. Measured with immunoSEQ multiplex PCR; TCRdb has only the in-frame clones, and not every one. The repertoire consists of tens of thousands of clones, with roughly 80% occurring once and the leading ten covering approximately 3%. The chain joins TRBV5-1 to TRBJ2-6; D is unresolved. Specimen: CD4+ or CD8+ T cells sorted from blood, collected in a trial of the OX40 agonist ivuxolimab. The receptor's source is an adult with an advanced solid tumor such as melanoma, head and neck, liver or kidney cancer. The CDR3 protein is CASSFQTGANVLTF. The DNA of the CDR3 is TGCGCCAGCAGCTTCCAAACTGGGGCCAACGTCCTGACTTTC.